This paragraph reports one T cell receptor beta chain. PCR was run on genomic DNA. Multiplex PCR with 30 forward and 13 reverse primers amplified the TCR beta CDR3. TCRdb fed the multiplex PCR reads into MiXCR, producing one record per CDR3 protein. In the table there are 270,000 or so distinct CDR3 sequences, approximately 45% of which are singletons. This specimen comes from a study of type 1 and type 2 diabetes patients. Overall study context: Donors were type 1 diabetes, type 2 diabetes, or nondiabetic controls.

This CDR3 is 14 amino acids long. The V gene lost 2 bases and the J gene lost 10 bases, with 13 bases spanning the gap. Germline-derived CDR1 and CDR2 are SGHDT and YYEEEE. The sequenced sample consisted of peripheral blood mononuclear cells (PBMCs). The V gene is TRBV5-6, the J gene TRBJ1-6, with a tentative D call TRBD1 (6 bases). This receptor was obtained from a man in his late teens or twenties with type 2 diabetes. CDR3 sequence (DNA): TGTGCCAGCAGCTTTCCGGGGGCGGTGTCACCCCTCCACTTT. The encoded protein is CASSFPGAVSPLHF.